This TCR beta chain was found in a study of blood T cell repertoires in COVID-19. As for the study in general: Researchers got acute and convalescent COVID-19 samples from the United States, Italy and Spain. T cells, B-cell-depleted T cells, or PBMCs supplied cDNA or gDNA.

Source study methods: For nucleated cells, counts were estimated from reference gene primer amplification. Sequencing used immunoSEQ multiplex PCR; TCRdb keeps in-frame clones, though not all of them. V, J and clone size are those of that table, while D and trimming were read from the DNA. The repertoire holds roughly 150,000 clones, with 75% to 90% as singletons. Germline loops: CDR1 SGHNT, CDR2 YYREEE (reference sequence). Between the trimmed V and J ends, which lost 1 base and 4 bases, there was a span of 17 bases. The CDR3 runs 16 residues. Input material: peripheral blood. The sequence came from a man older than 75 with acute or convalescent COVID-19. The chain carries TRBV5-4 and TRBJ1-1; D is possibly TRBD1 (5 bases). DNA for the CDR3: TGTGCCAGCAGCTTGAGGTCAGGAGGGGTGGCCACTGAAGCTTTCTTT. This gives the protein CASSLRSGGVATEAFF.